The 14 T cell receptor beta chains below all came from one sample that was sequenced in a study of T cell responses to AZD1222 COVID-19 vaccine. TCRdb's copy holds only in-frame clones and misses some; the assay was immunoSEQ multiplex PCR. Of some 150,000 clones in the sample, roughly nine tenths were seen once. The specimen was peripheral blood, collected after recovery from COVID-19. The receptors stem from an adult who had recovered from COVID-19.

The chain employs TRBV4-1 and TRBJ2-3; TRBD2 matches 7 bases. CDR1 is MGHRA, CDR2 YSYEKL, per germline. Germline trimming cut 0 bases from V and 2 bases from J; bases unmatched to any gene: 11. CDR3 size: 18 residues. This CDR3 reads CASSQELGGRSDTDTQYF. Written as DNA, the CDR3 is TGCGCCAGCAGCCAAGAGTTGGGGGGGAGGTCGGACACAGATACGCAGTATTTT.

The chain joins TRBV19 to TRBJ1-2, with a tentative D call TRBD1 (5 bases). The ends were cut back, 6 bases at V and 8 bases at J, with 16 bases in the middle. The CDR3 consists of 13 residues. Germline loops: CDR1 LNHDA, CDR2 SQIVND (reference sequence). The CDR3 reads CASSLTVGGGYTF. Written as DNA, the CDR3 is TGTGCCAGTAGCCTGACAGTCGGCGGGGGCTACACCTTC.

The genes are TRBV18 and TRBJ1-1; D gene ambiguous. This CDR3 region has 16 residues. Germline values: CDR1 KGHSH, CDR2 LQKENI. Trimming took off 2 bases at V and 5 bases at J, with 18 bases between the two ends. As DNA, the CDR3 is TGTGCCAGCTCACCAAATGATCCAGGTTTGCGAACTGAAGCTTTCTTT. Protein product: CASSPNDPGLRTEAFF.

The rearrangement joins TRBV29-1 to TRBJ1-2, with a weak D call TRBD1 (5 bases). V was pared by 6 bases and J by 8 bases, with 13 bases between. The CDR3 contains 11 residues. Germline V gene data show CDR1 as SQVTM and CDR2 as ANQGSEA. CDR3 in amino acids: CSVFQGEGYTF. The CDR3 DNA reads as TGCAGCGTCTTCCAGGGCGAAGGCTACACCTTC.

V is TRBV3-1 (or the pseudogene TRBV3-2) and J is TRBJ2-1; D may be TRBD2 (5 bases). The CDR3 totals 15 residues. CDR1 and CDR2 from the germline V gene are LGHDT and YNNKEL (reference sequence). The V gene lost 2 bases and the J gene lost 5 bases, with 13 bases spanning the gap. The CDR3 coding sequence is TGTGCCAGCAGCCAATTGGGTGGGAGTGACAATGAGCAGTTCTTC. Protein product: CASSQLGGSDNEQFF.

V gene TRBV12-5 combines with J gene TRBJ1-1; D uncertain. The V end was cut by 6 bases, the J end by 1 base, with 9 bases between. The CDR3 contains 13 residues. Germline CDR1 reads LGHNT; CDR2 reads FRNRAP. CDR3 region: CASGQDWNTEAFF. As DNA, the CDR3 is TGTGCTAGTGGCCAAGATTGGAACACTGAAGCTTTCTTT.

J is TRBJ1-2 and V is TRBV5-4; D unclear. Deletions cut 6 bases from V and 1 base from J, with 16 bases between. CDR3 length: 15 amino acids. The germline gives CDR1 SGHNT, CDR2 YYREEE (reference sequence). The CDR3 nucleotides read TGTGCCAGCACCTCGGTGGGTCGGATTAACTATGGCTACACCTTC. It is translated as CASTSVGRINYGYTF.

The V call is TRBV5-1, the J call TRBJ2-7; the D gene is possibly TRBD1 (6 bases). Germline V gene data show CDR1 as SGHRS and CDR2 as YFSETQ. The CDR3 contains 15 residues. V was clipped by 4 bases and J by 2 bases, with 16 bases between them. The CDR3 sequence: CASSPGQTLPYEQYF. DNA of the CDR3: TGCGCCAGCAGCCCCGGACAGACTCTTCCCTACGAGCAGTACTTC.

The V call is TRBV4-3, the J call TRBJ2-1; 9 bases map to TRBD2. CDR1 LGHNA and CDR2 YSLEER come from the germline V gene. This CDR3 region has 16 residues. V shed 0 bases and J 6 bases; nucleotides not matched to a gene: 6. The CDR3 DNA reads TGCGCCAGCAGCCAAGATGTGGGCGGGGGGGTCAATGAGCAGTTCTTC. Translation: CASSQDVGGGVNEQFF.

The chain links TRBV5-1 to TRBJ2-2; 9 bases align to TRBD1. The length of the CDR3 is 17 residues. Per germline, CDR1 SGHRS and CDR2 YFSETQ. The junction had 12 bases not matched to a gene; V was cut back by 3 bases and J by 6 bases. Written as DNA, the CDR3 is TGCGCCAGCAGCTATCCAGGACAGGGGCTCTATCCCGGGGAGCTGTTTTTT. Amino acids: CASSYPGQGLYPGELFF.

CDR3 residues: CATSRRAGRDQPQHF. DNA of the CDR3: TGTGCCACCAGCAGGAGAGCAGGGAGAGATCAGCCCCAGCATTTT. The chain uses TRBV15 and TRBJ1-5; a weak D match, TRBD1 (5 bases). From germline, CDR1 is LNHNV and CDR2 YYDKDF (reference sequence). This CDR3 has 15 residues. Trimming left V 3 bases short and J 5 bases short, with 14 bases between.

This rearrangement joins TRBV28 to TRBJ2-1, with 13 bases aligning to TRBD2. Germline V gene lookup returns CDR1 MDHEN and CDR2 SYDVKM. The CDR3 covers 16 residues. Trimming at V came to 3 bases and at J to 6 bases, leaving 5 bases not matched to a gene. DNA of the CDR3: TGTGCCAGCAGTTTGGGGGGGACTAGCGGGACCAATGAGCAGTTCTTC. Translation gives CASSLGGTSGTNEQFF.

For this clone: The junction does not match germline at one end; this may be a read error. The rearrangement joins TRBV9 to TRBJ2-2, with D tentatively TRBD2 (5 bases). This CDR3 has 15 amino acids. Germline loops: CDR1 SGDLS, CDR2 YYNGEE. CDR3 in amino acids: CASSPVDSFTRELFF. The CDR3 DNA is TGTGCCAGCAGCCCCGTGGACTCTTTCACCCGGGAGCTGTTTTTT. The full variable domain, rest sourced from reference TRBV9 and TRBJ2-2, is DSGVTQTPKHLITATGQRVTLRCSPRSGDLSVYWYQQSLDQGLQFLIQYYNGEERAKGNILERFSAQQFPDLHSELNLSSLELGDSALYFCASSPVDSFTRELFFGEGSRLTVL.

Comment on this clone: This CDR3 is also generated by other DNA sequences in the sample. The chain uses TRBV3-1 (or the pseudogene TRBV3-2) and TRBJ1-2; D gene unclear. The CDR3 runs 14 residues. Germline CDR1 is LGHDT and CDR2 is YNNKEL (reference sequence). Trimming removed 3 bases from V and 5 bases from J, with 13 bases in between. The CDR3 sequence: CASSQEDGLYGYTF. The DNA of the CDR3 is TGTGCCAGCAGCCAGGAAGACGGACTTTATGGCTACACCTTC.